What follows is one T cell receptor beta chain and its context. The data were taken from a study of blood T cell repertoires in COVID-19. Study-level background: COVID-19 samples collected from the United States, Italy and Spain covered acute and convalescent phases. The analysed material was cDNA or gDNA that came from T cells, B-cell-depleted T cells, or PBMCs.

Original processing notes: Cell counts per sample came from amplifying reference gene primers. This table comes from immunoSEQ multiplex PCR, and its TCRdb copy is limited to in-frame clones, with some not included. V and J calls and clone size are given by that table; D and trimming were obtained from the DNA. The top ten hold approximately 0.25% of the sample, which has around 700,000 clones, approximately 90% seen once. The source material was peripheral blood. The TCR sequence derives from a woman aged 18-35 years with acute or convalescent COVID-19.

The CDR3 reads CASTTGVVGEAFF. CDR3 DNA: TGTGCCAGCACTACAGGGGTAGTAGGTGAAGCTTTCTTT. This chain connects TRBV6-5 to TRBJ1-1; TRBD1 agrees at 7 bases. The CDR3 has 13 amino acids. Germline V CDR1 and CDR2: MNHEY, SVGAGI. Germline trimming cut 7 bases from V and 7 bases from J; bases unmatched to any gene: 9.